The source of this T cell receptor beta chain is a study of identical twins. Study-level results: With beta out-of-frame sequences, excess sharing by twins was weaker. A partial confounding effect on zero-insertion analyses could come from invariant MAIT and iNKT cells. Shared out-of-frame alpha sequences (those common to twins) showed excess low generation probability.

The CDR3 is 13 amino acids. The ends were cut back, 4 bases at V and 2 bases at J, with 8 bases in the middle. A template switching step contributed a universal primer site, while unique molecular identifiers were present in the cDNA. TCRdb itself ran the 5' RACE reads through MiXCR, one entry per CDR3 protein. The sample carries around 200,000 distinct CDR3 sequences, roughly a tenth recorded once. The sample holds many counts of this clonotype. Its cognate antigen is unknown. The sequencing sample was made of memory (CD45RO+) T cells sorted from blood. The source of this sequence is a woman between 18 and 30 years old in good health. The chain is built from TRBV12-3 or TRBV12-4 and TRBJ1-1; tentatively, D is TRBD1 (6 bases). Here the CDR3 DNA reads TGTGCCAGCAGTTACAGGGCCAACACTGAAGCTTTCTTT. It translates to CASSYRANTEAFF.